The 7 T cell receptor beta chains presented below share a single source sample, sequenced in a study of CD8 T cells in ankylosing spondylitis. Each CDR3 protein is one row after TCRdb ran MiXCR on the 5' RACE reads. The sample includes around 150,000 distinct CDR3 sequences, 11% of them seen just once. Source material: blood, either unsorted or a sorted T cell fraction (not recorded which). The receptors shown here come from a female donor with ankylosing spondylitis or in good health (not recorded which).

In its sample, this clonotype was seen many times. The chain carries TRBV24-1 and TRBJ1-5; unclear D gene. The CDR3 extends over 18 amino acids. V lost 4 bases to trimming and J lost 1 base, with 19 bases between them. The germline V gene has CDR1 KGHDR and CDR2 SFDVKD. The CDR3 region is CATSDPTMWGASNQPQHF. CDR3 nucleotides: TGTGCCACCAGTGACCCCACGATGTGGGGAGCGAGCAATCAGCCCCAGCATTTT.

The rearrangement links TRBV18 to TRBJ2-7; D possibly corresponds to TRBD2 (5 bases). Looked up from germline, CDR1 is KGHSH and CDR2 is LQKENI. V was trimmed by 3 bases and J by 3 bases, leaving 12 bases between them. The CDR3 is made up of 14 amino acids. The CDR3: CASSPAGVGYEQYF. CDR3 coding DNA: TGTGCCAGCTCACCGGCCGGGGTGGGCTACGAGCAGTACTTC.

The gene calls are TRBV19 and TRBJ1-2; TRBD1 might be the D (5 bases). Per germline, CDR1 LNHDA and CDR2 SQIVND (reference sequence). The ends were cut back, 0 bases at V and 2 bases at J, with 10 bases in the middle. This CDR3 is built from 15 residues. The CDR3 region has the DNA TGTGCCAGTAGTATAGATCGGGAGGGGAACTATGGCTACACCTTC. This codes for CASSIDREGNYGYTF.

The rearrangement links TRBV12-3 or TRBV12-4 to TRBJ1-3; possibly TRBD1 for D (6 bases). Trimming cost V 6 bases and J 1 base, with 13 bases left between them. The CDR3 length is 15 residues. The chain's CDR3 is CASRHGQRSGNTIYF. The CDR3 DNA follows: TGTGCCAGCAGGCATGGACAGCGTTCTGGAAACACCATATATTTT.

This clonotype was picked up a small number of times. This chain connects TRBV6-1 to TRBJ2-6; 8 nucleotides agree with TRBD1. The CDR3 runs to 17 residues. CDR1 is MNHNS and CDR2 is SASEGT in the germline V gene. Trimming at V came to 4 bases and at J to 2 bases, leaving 7 bases not matched to a gene. This CDR3 reads CASSGQGIRTGANVLTF. The CDR3 nucleotides are TGTGCCAGCAGTGGACAGGGGATACGAACTGGGGCCAACGTCCTGACTTTC.

In its sample, this clonotype was seen many times. The V and J genes are TRBV5-1 and TRBJ1-4, with D unclear. Trimming took 2 bases from V and 5 from J, leaving 7 bases between them. CDR1 is SGHRS and CDR2 is YFSETQ in the germline V gene. The CDR3 has 13 residues. CDR3 residues: CASSFTGNEKLFF. CDR3 nucleotides: TGCGCCAGCAGCTTCACGGGAAATGAAAAACTGTTTTTT. The whole variable domain, filled in from reference TRBV5-1 and TRBJ1-4, reads KAGVTQTPRYLIKTRGQQVTLSCSPISGHRSVSWYQQTPGQGLQFLFEYFSETQRNKGNFPGRFSGRQFSNSRSEMNVSTLELGDSALYLCASSFTGNEKLFFGSGTQLSVL.

This clonotype was found many times. The chain carries TRBV7-8 and TRBJ2-3; 8 nucleotides match TRBD2. The length of the CDR3 is 18 residues. CDR1 and CDR2 from the germline V gene are SGHVS and FQNEAQ. Unmatched junction bases numbered 14, after V lost 4 bases and J lost 2 bases. CDR3 region: CASSSNPISGIHTDTQYF. In DNA, the CDR3 is TGTGCCAGCAGCTCTAACCCCATTAGCGGGATACACACAGATACGCAGTATTTT.